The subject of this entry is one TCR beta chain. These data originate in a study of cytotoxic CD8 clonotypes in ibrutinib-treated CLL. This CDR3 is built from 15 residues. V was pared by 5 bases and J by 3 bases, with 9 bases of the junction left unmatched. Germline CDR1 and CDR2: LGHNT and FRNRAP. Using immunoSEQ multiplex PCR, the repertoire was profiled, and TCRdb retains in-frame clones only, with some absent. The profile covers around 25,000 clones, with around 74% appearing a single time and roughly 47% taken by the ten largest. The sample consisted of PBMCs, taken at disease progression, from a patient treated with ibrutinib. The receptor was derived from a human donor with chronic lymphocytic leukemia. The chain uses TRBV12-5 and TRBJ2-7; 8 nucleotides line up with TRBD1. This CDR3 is CASGTHLGQGYEQYF. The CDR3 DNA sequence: TGTGCTAGTGGTACCCACCTCGGACAGGGCTACGAGCAGTACTTC. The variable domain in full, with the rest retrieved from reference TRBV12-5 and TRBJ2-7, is DARVTQTPRHKVTEMGQEVTMRCQPILGHNTVFWYRQTMMQGLELLAYFRNRAPLDDSGMPKDRFSAEMPDATLATLKIQPSEPRDSAVYFCASGTHLGQGYEQYFGPGTRLTVT.